The clone carrying this T cell receptor beta chain was counted only a few times. This sample was included in a study of human T cells and chemical hapten exposure. Per the original data handling: From approximately 21,000 to 630,000 TCRs were found per sample, with a median of approximately 92,000. MiXCR, run by TCRdb on the 5' RACE reads, gives a single entry per CDR3 protein. TCRdb's processing, not the study's, gives the V and J calls here. This table holds 95,000 to 120,000 distinct CDR3 sequences, roughly a fifth found once. The germline gives CDR1 SGDLS, CDR2 YYNGEE. The V and J ends lost 1 base and 6 bases respectively, with 21 bases between them. The CDR3 has 17 residues. Total RNA came from unfractionated whole blood.

This clonotype was sampled from a human donor in good health. The genes are TRBV9 and TRBJ2-3; perhaps TRBD2 as D (6 bases). Here the CDR3 DNA reads TGTGCCAGCAGCGTACCCTCCTTAGGGTCCGGAGGGGATACGCAGTATTTT. Protein product: CASSVPSLGSGGDTQYF.